The rows below give T cell receptor beta chains drawn from one sample of a study of blood T cell repertoires in COVID-19. Clones were read by immunoSEQ multiplex PCR, and TCRdb kept only the in-frame ones, dropping some. The table includes roughly 62,000 clones, 70% to 90% detected once. Material: peripheral blood. The origin of the receptors is a human donor with active COVID-19. The donor label of this sample is uncertain. The CDR3 runs from the conserved cysteine through the conserved F or W. The order of the fields is J gene, clone size, D gene, V gene, CDR3 DNA, CDR3 protein. The D gene is left open where the match is weak. Size values are once, few and many counts, or a class for expanded clones, and some rows have none.

J: TRBJ2-2
size: NA
D: TRBD1
V: TRBV7-9
DNA: TGTGCCAGCAGCTTAGTGGGACAGCCCAACACCGGGGAGCTGTTTTTT
CDR3: CASSLVGQPNTGELFF

J: TRBJ2-3
size: NA
D: NA
V: TRBV5-4
DNA: TGTGCCAGCAGCTTGCCCGGGGAGGATACGCAGTATTTT
CDR3: CASSLPGEDTQYF

J: TRBJ2-7
size: once
D: TRBD2
V: TRBV11-3
DNA: TGTGCCAGCAGCTTAGATTCTCTAGCGGGGGCTCGCGCCGAGCAGTACTTC
CDR3: CASSLDSLAGARAEQYF

J: TRBJ1-2
size: NA
D: TRBD1
V: TRBV6-2/TRBV6-3
DNA: TGTGCCAGCAGTCACGAGGGGGCCGGCTATGGCTACACCTTC
CDR3: CASSHEGAGYGYTF

J: TRBJ2-3
size: NA
D: TRBD1
V: TRBV28
DNA: TGTGCCAGCAGCCTAGGGACAGAAATCACAGATACGCAGTATTTT
CDR3: CASSLGTEITDTQYF

J: TRBJ2-1
size: NA
D: TRBD1
V: TRBV7-8
DNA: TGTGCCAGCAGCCGTACAGGGGGCGCACTCCATGAGCAGTTCTTC
CDR3: CASSRTGGALHEQFF

J: TRBJ2-7
size: once
D: NA
V: TRBV5-1
DNA: TGCGCCAGCAGCCAGGACAGCTACGAGCAGTACTTC
CDR3: CASSQDSYEQYF

J: TRBJ1-5
size: NA
D: NA
V: TRBV7-2
DNA: TGTGCCAGCAGCTTATGGGGGGGGATGGGGGCGGCTCAGCCCCAGCATTTT
CDR3: CASSLWGGMGAAQPQHF

J: TRBJ2-4
size: NA
D: TRBD2
V: TRBV5-6
DNA: TGTGCCAGCAGCTCCCCGAGGACTAGTAACAACGGGGCCAAAAACATTCAGTACTTC
CDR3: CASSSPRTSNNGAKNIQYF

J: TRBJ2-1
size: NA
D: NA
V: TRBV4-1
DNA: TGCGCCAGCAGCCAAGCCGCCGGCTCCTACAATGAGCAGTTCTTC
CDR3: CASSQAAGSYNEQFF

J: TRBJ2-5
size: NA
D: NA
V: TRBV6-6
DNA: TGTGCCAGCAGTTACTCGGCGAGGGGGTGGCAGGAGACCCAGTACTTC
CDR3: CASSYSARGWQETQYF

J: TRBJ1-2
size: NA
D: NA
V: TRBV6-5
DNA: TGTGCCAGCAGAGCGGATCAAGGGAGATACGGCTACACCTTC
CDR3: CASRADQGRYGYTF

J: TRBJ2-7
size: NA
D: TRBD1
V: TRBV27
DNA: TGTGCCAGCAGTTTTGCAGGACAGGGAATATACGAGCAGTACTTC
CDR3: CASSFAGQGIYEQYF

J: TRBJ1-5
size: NA
D: TRBD1
V: TRBV30
DNA: TGTGCCTGGAGTGACCAGGGGACAGGCCCTCAGCCCCAGCATTTT
CDR3: CAWSDQGTGPQPQHF

J: TRBJ2-4
size: once
D: NA
V: TRBV28
DNA: TGTGCCAGCAGTTCTGTCTCTTTGTCCAAAAACATTCAGTACTTC
CDR3: CASSSVSLSKNIQYF

J: TRBJ1-1
size: NA
D: NA
V: TRBV7-2
DNA: TGTGCCAGCAGCTTCACACCCATGAACACTGAAGCTTTCTTT
CDR3: CASSFTPMNTEAFF

J: TRBJ2-7
size: NA
D: TRBD1
V: TRBV28
DNA: TGTGCCAGCAGTTCGGGACAGGGGACCTACGAGCAGTACTTC
CDR3: CASSSGQGTYEQYF

J: TRBJ2-1
size: NA
D: NA
V: TRBV28
DNA: TGTGCCAGCAGTTTCCAGTGGCAGGGTATGGAGCAGTTCTTC
CDR3: CASSFQWQGMEQFF

J: TRBJ1-1
size: NA
D: TRBD1
V: TRBV4-1
DNA: TGCGCCAGCAGCCAACCGGGACAGCTAAGAATGAACACTGAAGCTTTCTTT
CDR3: CASSQPGQLRMNTEAFF

J: TRBJ1-5
size: NA
D: NA
V: TRBV30
DNA: TGTGCCTGGGCGGCAGGGGATAGCAATCAGCCCCAGCATTTT
CDR3: CAWAAGDSNQPQHF

J: TRBJ1-4
size: NA
D: NA
V: TRBV3-1/TRBV3-2
DNA: TGTGCCAGCAGCCAAGGGACAGCAAGCAGGGAAAAACTGTTTTTT
CDR3: CASSQGTASREKLFF

J: TRBJ2-7
size: NA
D: NA
V: TRBV6-5
DNA: TGTGCCAGCAAAGGGGCGTTTGCGCAGTACTTC
CDR3: CASKGAFAQYF

J: TRBJ2-6
size: NA
D: NA
V: TRBV5-1
DNA: TGCGCCAGCAGCTTCTTGTACCAGGGAAGTGGGGCCAACGTCCTGACTTTC
CDR3: CASSFLYQGSGANVLTF

J: TRBJ1-4
size: NA
D: TRBD1
V: TRBV5-1
DNA: TGCGCCAGCAGCCCACGACAGGGCGAGAGTGAAAAACTGTTTTTT
CDR3: CASSPRQGESEKLFF

J: TRBJ1-6
size: NA
D: NA
V: TRBV30
DNA: TGTGCCTGGAGTCGCCGTTTTTTTACGGATTCAGGTTCACCCCTCCACTTT
CDR3: CAWSRRFFTDSGSPLHF

J: TRBJ2-3
size: NA
D: TRBD1
V: TRBV6-6
DNA: TGTGCCAGCAGTCCTCAGGACAGGGGGGCGACAGATACGCAGTATTTT
CDR3: CASSPQDRGATDTQYF

J: TRBJ2-1
size: NA
D: TRBD1
V: TRBV30
DNA: TGTGCCTGGGGCCGGGACAGCCTCAATGAGCAGTTCTTC
CDR3: CAWGRDSLNEQFF

J: TRBJ2-7
size: few
D: NA
V: TRBV5-8
DNA: TGTGCCAGCAGCCGCGGGACAGATGCTTTCTACGAGCAGTACTTC
CDR3: CASSRGTDAFYEQYF

J: TRBJ1-1
size: NA
D: TRBD1
V: TRBV7-3
DNA: TGTGCCAGCAGCCCAGACAGGGGGCTCGCCACTGAAGCTTTCTTT
CDR3: CASSPDRGLATEAFF

J: TRBJ1-3
size: NA
D: NA
V: TRBV19
DNA: TGTGCCAGTAGGCCGGGACAACCTTTCTCTGGAAACACCATATATTTT
CDR3: CASRPGQPFSGNTIYF

J: TRBJ2-1
size: NA
D: NA
V: TRBV12-3/TRBV12-4
DNA: TGTGCCAGCAGTTGGAGCTCCTACAATGAGCAGTTCTTC
CDR3: CASSWSSYNEQFF

J: TRBJ1-4
size: NA
D: NA
V: TRBV28
DNA: TGTGCCATCGCGGGAGGGCTTAATGAAAAACTGTTTTTT
CDR3: CAIAGGLNEKLFF

J: TRBJ1-3
size: NA
D: NA
V: TRBV5-6
DNA: TGTGCCAGCAGCTATACAGGGTCTGGAAACACCATATATTTT
CDR3: CASSYTGSGNTIYF

J: TRBJ1-5
size: NA
D: NA
V: TRBV6-5
DNA: TGTGCCAGCAGTTCCCGAGGCAGTTATCAGCCCCAGCATTTT
CDR3: CASSSRGSYQPQHF

J: TRBJ2-1
size: NA
D: TRBD2
V: TRBV28
DNA: TGTGCCAGCAGTACCCCTAGCGGGAGTATCTCCTACAATGAGCAGTTCTTC
CDR3: CASSTPSGSISYNEQFF

J: TRBJ2-7
size: once
D: NA
V: TRBV28
DNA: TGTGCCAGCGACCTCTCGGCTAGCGCCAATTCGGAGCAGTACTTC
CDR3: CASDLSASANSEQYF

J: TRBJ1-2
size: NA
D: NA
V: TRBV3-1/TRBV3-2
DNA: TGTGCCAGCAGCCAAGGAGGGAACTATGGCTACACCTTC
CDR3: CASSQGGNYGYTF

J: TRBJ2-1
size: NA
D: TRBD1
V: TRBV29-1
DNA: TGCAGCGTTGAGGGGACAGGGGATAATGAGCAGTTCTTC
CDR3: CSVEGTGDNEQFF

J: TRBJ1-4
size: NA
D: NA
V: TRBV10-3
DNA: TGTGCCATCAGTGAGGGGGGGGCGAATGAAAAACTGTTTTTT
CDR3: CAISEGGANEKLFF

J: TRBJ1-2
size: NA
D: NA
V: TRBV28
DNA: TGTGCCAGCAGTCTTACAGGGTATGGCTACACCTTC
CDR3: CASSLTGYGYTF

J: TRBJ2-7
size: once
D: TRBD1
V: TRBV5-1
DNA: TGCGCCAGCAGCTTGGGACAGGGCCCCGAGCAGTACTTC
CDR3: CASSLGQGPEQYF

J: TRBJ1-2
size: NA
D: NA
V: TRBV11-2
DNA: TGTGCCAGCAGCTTATCGGGTATAGGTGGCTACACCTTC
CDR3: CASSLSGIGGYTF

J: TRBJ1-5
size: NA
D: NA
V: TRBV11-3
DNA: TGTGCCAGCAGCCCGGAGGGAGGATCATGGGATCAGCCCCAGCATTTT
CDR3: CASSPEGGSWDQPQHF

J: TRBJ2-3
size: NA
D: NA
V: TRBV7-3
DNA: TGTGCCAGCAGCTTCTACGGGGTCGGGTCAGATACGCAGTATTTT
CDR3: CASSFYGVGSDTQYF

J: TRBJ2-7
size: NA
D: TRBD2
V: TRBV27
DNA: TGTGCCAGTTACGGCGGGAGACACCCCGACGAGCAGTACTTC
CDR3: CASYGGRHPDEQYF

J: TRBJ2-7
size: NA
D: NA
V: TRBV6-5
DNA: TGTGTCAGCAGGGCTAGCTACGAGCAGTACTTC
CDR3: CVSRASYEQYF

J: TRBJ1-6
size: NA
D: TRBD1
V: TRBV6-6
DNA: TGTGCCAGCAGCCCTCCGGGTGACAGGGTCGGTTCACCCCTCCACTTT
CDR3: CASSPPGDRVGSPLHF

J: TRBJ1-2
size: NA
D: NA
V: TRBV27
DNA: TGTGCCAGCAGTTTTGGAGGGTCTGTCGATGGCTACACCTTC
CDR3: CASSFGGSVDGYTF

J: TRBJ2-7
size: NA
D: TRBD1
V: TRBV7-9
DNA: TGTGCCAGCAGACCGAAACAGGGGGCGCAAACCGACGAGCAGTACTTC
CDR3: CASRPKQGAQTDEQYF

J: TRBJ2-3
size: NA
D: TRBD2
V: TRBV4-3
DNA: TGCGCCAGCAGCCTTCTATCTAGCGGGAGCACAGATACGCAGTATTTT
CDR3: CASSLLSSGSTDTQYF

J: TRBJ1-2
size: NA
D: TRBD1
V: TRBV7-9
DNA: TGTGCCAGCAGCATCAAGACAGGGCGAAGTAACTATGGCTACACCTTC
CDR3: CASSIKTGRSNYGYTF